This T cell receptor (beta chain) was sequenced in a study of blood T cell repertoires in COVID-19. As for the study in general: The analysed material was cDNA or gDNA that came from T cells, B-cell-depleted T cells, or PBMCs.

Seattle researchers signed up patients amid active infection and tracked them longitudinally. CDR1 and CDR2 from the germline V gene are LNHDA and SQIVND (reference sequence). CDR3 size: 18 residues. J lost 1 base, V lost 10 bases, and 14 bases had no gene match. Per the authors' pipeline: Amplification of reference gene primers provided the estimated nucleated cell counts. Produced via immunoSEQ multiplex PCR; TCRdb's table is partial and in-frame only. V and J calls and clone size follow that table, whereas D and trimming were derived from the DNA. The sample consists of around 60,000 clones, around 83% of them appearing once.

The TCR originated in a man in his fifties with COVID-19, enrolled during active disease. Input material: peripheral blood. V and J are TRBV19 and TRBJ2-2; 11 positions agree with TRBD2. DNA of the CDR3: TGTGCCACCGGATATAGTAGGACTAGCGGGCGGAACACCGGGGAGCTGTTTTTT. It is translated as CATGYSRTSGRNTGELFF.